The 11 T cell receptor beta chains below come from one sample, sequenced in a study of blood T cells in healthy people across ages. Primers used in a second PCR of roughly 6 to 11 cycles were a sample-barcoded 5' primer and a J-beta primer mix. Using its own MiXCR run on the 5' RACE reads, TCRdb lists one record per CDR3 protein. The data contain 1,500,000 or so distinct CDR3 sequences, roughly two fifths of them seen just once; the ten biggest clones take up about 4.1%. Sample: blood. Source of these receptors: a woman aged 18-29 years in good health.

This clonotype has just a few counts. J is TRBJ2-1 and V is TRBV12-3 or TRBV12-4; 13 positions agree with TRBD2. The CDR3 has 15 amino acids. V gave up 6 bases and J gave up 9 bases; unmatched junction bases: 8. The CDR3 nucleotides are TGTGCCAGCAGCCGTGGACTAGCGGGGGAGGGTGAGCAGTTCTTC. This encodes CASSRGLAGEGEQFF.

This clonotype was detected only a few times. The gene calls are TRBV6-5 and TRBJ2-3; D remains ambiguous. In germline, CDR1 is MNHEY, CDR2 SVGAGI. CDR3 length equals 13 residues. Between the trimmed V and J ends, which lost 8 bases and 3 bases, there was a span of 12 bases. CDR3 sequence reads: CASGDIGTDTQYF. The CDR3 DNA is TGTGCCAGCGGGGATATAGGTACAGATACGCAGTATTTT.

The CDR3 bases are TGTGCCAGCACCCACACGCCCTACGAGCAGTACTTC. Translated, it gives CASTHTPYEQYF. V is TRBV28 and J is TRBJ2-7; D not certain. V lost 7 bases and J 2 bases, leaving 9 bases between the germline ends. CDR3 length: 12 residues. The germline V gene has CDR1 MDHEN and CDR2 SYDVKM.

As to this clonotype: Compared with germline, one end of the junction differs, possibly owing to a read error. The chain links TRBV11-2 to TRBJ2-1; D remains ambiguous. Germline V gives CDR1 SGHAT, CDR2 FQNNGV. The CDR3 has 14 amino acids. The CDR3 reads CASSLDPSPNERFF. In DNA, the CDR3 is TGTGCCAGCAGCTTAGATCCTAGTCCCAATGAGCGGTTCTTC.

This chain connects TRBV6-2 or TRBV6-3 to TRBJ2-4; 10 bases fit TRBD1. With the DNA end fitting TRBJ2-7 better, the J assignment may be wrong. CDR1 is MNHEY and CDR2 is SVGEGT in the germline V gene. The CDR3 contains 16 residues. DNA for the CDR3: TGTGCCAGCAGTCGTGCACCGGGACAGGGGTCCTACGAGCAGTACTTC. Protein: CASSRAPGQGSYEQYF.

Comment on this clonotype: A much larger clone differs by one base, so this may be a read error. CDR3 protein: CASSLSTVYNERFF. In DNA form, the CDR3 reads TGTGCCAGCAGCTTATCGACAGTCTACAATGAGCGGTTCTTC. The chain recombines TRBV7-9 with TRBJ2-1; maybe TRBD1 (5 bases). The length of the CDR3 is 14 residues. Germline CDR1 is SEHNR and CDR2 is FQNEAQ (reference sequence).

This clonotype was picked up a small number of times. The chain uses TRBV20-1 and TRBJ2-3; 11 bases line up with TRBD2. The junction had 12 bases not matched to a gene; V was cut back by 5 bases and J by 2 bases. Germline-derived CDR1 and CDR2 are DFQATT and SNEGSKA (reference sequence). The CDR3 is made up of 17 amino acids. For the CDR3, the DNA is TGCAGTGCTGGGGGACCGACTAGCGGGATTTACACAGATACGCAGTATTTT. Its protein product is CSAGGPTSGIYTDTQYF.

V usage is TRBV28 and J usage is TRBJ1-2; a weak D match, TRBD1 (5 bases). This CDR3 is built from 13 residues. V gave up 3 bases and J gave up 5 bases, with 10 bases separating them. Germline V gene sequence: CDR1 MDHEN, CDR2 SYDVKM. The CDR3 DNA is TGTGCCAGCAGTTTGGTGACAGATTATGGCTACACCTTC. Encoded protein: CASSLVTDYGYTF.

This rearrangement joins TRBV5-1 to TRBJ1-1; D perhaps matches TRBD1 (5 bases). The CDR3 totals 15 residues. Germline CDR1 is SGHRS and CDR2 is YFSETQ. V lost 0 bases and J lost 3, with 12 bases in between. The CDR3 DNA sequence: TGCGCCAGCAGCTTGGGGCAGGGTTGGGACACTGAAGCTTTCTTT. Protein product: CASSLGQGWDTEAFF.

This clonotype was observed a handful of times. The CDR3 DNA sequence: TGCGCCAGCAGCCAAGAACAGGGGCTAGGTGATGAGCAGTTCTTC. It is translated as CASSQEQGLGDEQFF. The J gene is TRBJ2-1, the V gene TRBV4-3; 7 bases line up with TRBD1. Germline V gene sequence: CDR1 LGHNA, CDR2 YSLEER. V lost 0 bases to trimming and J lost 8 bases; unmatched junction nucleotides: 7. The CDR3 length is 15 residues.

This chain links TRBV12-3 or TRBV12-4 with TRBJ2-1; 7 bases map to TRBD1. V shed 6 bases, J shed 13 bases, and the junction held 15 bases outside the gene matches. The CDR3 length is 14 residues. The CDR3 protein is CASRGQVVAVGQFF. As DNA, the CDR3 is TGTGCCAGCAGAGGACAGGTCGTCGCGGTTGGCCAGTTCTTC.